Included here is one T cell receptor (beta chain) sequence, with context. Under the authors' procedure: Estimation of nucleated cell counts was performed using reference gene primer amplification. TCRdb keeps only in-frame clones here, not all; method: immunoSEQ multiplex PCR. For V, J and clone size, that table is used; D and trimming come from the DNA. Of some 340,000 clones in the sample, over 80% are singletons; the top ten hold approximately 5.4%. This study enrolled people aged about 18 to 100 from around 25 US geographic areas. Trimming pared 6 bases from V and 6 bases from J, leaving 14 bases between. The CDR3 runs to 13 residues. CDR1 and CDR2 (germline): MNHEY, SVGAGI. This entry is derived from a study of blood T cell repertoires in COVID-19. Background on the study: COVID-19 samples from acute and convalescent phases originated in the United States, Italy and Spain. PBMCs, B-cell-depleted T cells, or T cells provided the cDNA or gDNA that made up the material.

The sequencing input was PBMCs or T cells enriched from blood (not recorded which). This chain links TRBV6-5 with TRBJ1-1, with TRBD1 as a possible D gene (6 bases). The TCR was taken from a woman in her fifties or sixties who had recovered from COVID-19. The CDR3 loop reads CASSPPGQPEAFF. The CDR3 DNA reads as TGTGCCAGCAGCCCACCGGGACAACCTGAAGCTTTCTTT.